Only a few counts were recorded for the clone carrying this TCR beta chain. What it binds is unknown. This CDR3 has 16 amino acids. V was clipped by 4 bases and J by 0 bases; unmatched bases: 6. Germline loops: CDR1 SGHRS, CDR2 YFSETQ. TCRdb re-analysed the 5' RACE reads in MiXCR, keeping a single row per CDR3 protein. Of around 370,000 distinct CDR3 sequences in the sample, roughly 9% were seen once. The sample belongs to a study of identical twins. Study outcomes and limitations: With abundant cord blood beta clonotypes, insertions were fewer; memory repertoires showed no such pattern. Conclusions leaned on cross-sectional statistical analysis and did not track the same donors over time.

This sequence originates from a woman in her 50s in good health. This chain uses TRBV5-1 with TRBJ2-3, with 9 nucleotides matching TRBD2. Material: naive T cells sorted from blood. Here the CDR3 reads CASSISSGASTDTQYF. The CDR3 region has the DNA TGCGCCAGCAGCATATCTAGCGGGGCTAGCACAGATACGCAGTATTTT.